The 29 T cell receptor beta chains below all came from one sample that was sequenced in a study of blood T cells in healthy people across ages. Combining a sample-barcoded 5' primer with a J-beta primer mix, a second PCR ran for roughly 6 to 11 cycles. Using its own MiXCR run on the 5' RACE reads, TCRdb lists one record per CDR3 protein. The sample includes just under 750,000 distinct CDR3 sequences, 22% of them seen just once. Sequenced input: blood. Every receptor here comes from a man between 65 and 80 years old in good health.

J is TRBJ2-3 and V is TRBV12-3 or TRBV12-4; 7 bases are shared with TRBD2. The CDR3 contains 15 residues. V was pared by 3 bases and J by 4 bases, with 7 bases of the junction left unmatched. The CDR3: CASSLFGGRADTQYF. CDR3 coding DNA: TGTGCCAGCAGTTTGTTCGGCGGGAGAGCAGATACGCAGTATTTT.

This rearrangement joins TRBV6-6 to TRBJ2-1; 9 bases match TRBD2. There are 14 residues in the CDR3. J gave up 5 bases and V 2 bases, and 1 base lay outside the gene matches. Germline V CDR1 and CDR2: MNHNY, SVGAGI (reference sequence). The CDR3 is CASSYPSGNNEQFF. For the CDR3, the DNA is TGTGCCAGCAGTTACCCTAGCGGGAACAATGAGCAGTTCTTC.

This clonotype was found many times. The chain links TRBV29-1 to TRBJ2-5, with D perhaps matching TRBD2 (6 bases). This CDR3 is 13 amino acids long. CDR1 and CDR2 (germline): SQVTM, ANQGSEA. V lost 7 bases, J lost 5 bases, and 17 bases lay in between. The CDR3 loop reads CSAPRYGGETQYF. In DNA form, the CDR3 reads TGCAGCGCCCCCCGTTACGGAGGGGAGACCCAGTACTTC. Filled out from reference TRBV29-1 and TRBJ2-5, the complete variable domain reads SAVISQKPSRDICQRGTSLTIQCQVDSQVTMMFWYRQQPGQSLTLIATANQGSEATYESGFVIDKFPISRPNLTFSTLTVSNMSPEDSSIYLCSAPRYGGETQYFGPGTRLLVL.

This chain uses TRBV10-3 with TRBJ1-1; 7 bases fit TRBD1. Germline V gene sequence: CDR1 ENHRY, CDR2 SYGVKD. The junction had 5 bases not matched to a gene; V was cut back by 6 bases and J by 1 base. CDR3 length: 14 amino acids. CDR3 nucleotides: TGTGCCATCAGGACCGGGACAGAGAACACTGAAGCTTTCTTT. Encoded protein: CAIRTGTENTEAFF.

The chain couples TRBV20-1 to TRBJ1-5; a possible D gene is TRBD1 (5 bases). V was clipped by 6 bases and J by 3 bases, with 12 bases between them. This CDR3 spans 13 amino acids. CDR1 and CDR2 from the germline V gene are DFQATT and SNEGSKA (reference sequence). The CDR3 loop is CSAHPGYNQPQHF. In nucleotides, the CDR3 is TGCAGTGCCCACCCAGGGTACAATCAGCCCCAGCATTTT.

This clonotype has a handful of counts. The gene calls are TRBV6-5 and TRBJ2-7, with 9 bases matching TRBD1. CDR1 MNHEY and CDR2 SVGAGI come from the germline V gene. The CDR3 extends over 13 amino acids. Unmatched junction bases numbered 7, after V lost 5 bases and J lost 8 bases. The CDR3 is CASSRDRVTQQYV. The DNA of the CDR3 is TGTGCCAGCAGTAGGGACAGGGTAACTCAGCAGTACGTC.

At least ten counts were recorded for this clonotype. The rearrangement links TRBV29-1 to TRBJ1-3; D unresolved. V lost 0 bases and J lost 0, with 6 bases in between. The germline V gene has CDR1 SQVTM and CDR2 ANQGSEA. This CDR3 is 14 amino acids long. The CDR3 reads CSVEDPLSGNTIYF. In DNA, the CDR3 is TGCAGCGTTGAAGACCCGCTCTCTGGAAACACCATATATTTT.

This clonotype was detected only a few times. The chain joins TRBV28 to TRBJ1-2, with D perhaps matching TRBD1 (6 bases). Looked up from germline, CDR1 is MDHEN and CDR2 is SYDVKM. V was clipped by 1 base and J by 4 bases, with 7 bases between them. The CDR3 consists of 13 residues. The CDR3 reads CASSLSGVYGYTF. In DNA, the CDR3 is TGTGCCAGCAGTTTATCAGGGGTCTATGGCTACACCTTC.

V and J are TRBV7-2 and TRBJ2-3; 10 bases match TRBD2. The junction had 7 bases not matched to a gene; V was cut back by 2 bases and J by 5 bases. Germline assignment: CDR1 SGHTA and CDR2 FQGNSA. This CDR3 has 16 amino acids. The CDR3 nucleotides are TGTGCCAGCAGCTTAAAAAGCGGGGGGGCCATAGATACGCAGTATTTT. The encoded protein is CASSLKSGGAIDTQYF.

This clonotype was counted between two and nine times. Compared with germline, one end of the junction differs, possibly owing to a read error. The chain combines TRBV6-5 with TRBJ2-1; tentative D call: TRBD2 (6 bases). The CDR3 runs 18 residues. Germline CDR1 is MNHEY and CDR2 is SVGAGI. The CDR3 loop is CTSSYSPGTPSSYNEQFF. The CDR3 region has the DNA TGTACCAGCAGTTACTCTCCCGGGACTCCCAGCTCCTACAATGAGCAGTTCTTC.

Here the CDR3 DNA reads TGTGCCAGCAGGGCCCGGACAGGGGGGACTGAAGCTTTCTTT. Translated: CASRARTGGTEAFF. The chain carries TRBV2 and TRBJ1-1; 10 nucleotides align to TRBD1. The V gene end was trimmed by 6 bases and the J gene end by 5 bases; junction bases not matched to a gene: 6. The CDR3 is made up of 14 amino acids. Per the germline V gene, CDR1 is SNHLY and CDR2 is FYNNEI.

This clonotype was counted only a few times. This chain's CDR3 is CASSPRVGLSQPQHF. The CDR3 DNA follows: TGTGCCAGCAGTCCCCGCGTGGGGCTAAGTCAGCCCCAGCATTTT. The J gene is TRBJ1-5, the V gene TRBV6-5, with D perhaps matching TRBD1 (5 bases). This CDR3 comprises 15 residues. Germline values: CDR1 MNHEY, CDR2 SVGAGI. Trimming took off 5 bases at V and 6 bases at J, with 17 bases between the two ends.

V and J are TRBV5-1 and TRBJ2-2; D perhaps matches TRBD2 (6 bases). Germline V gene lookup returns CDR1 SGHRS and CDR2 YFSETQ. V was shortened by 8 bases and J by 4 bases, with 18 bases between the two germline ends. This CDR3 region has 15 residues. The CDR3: CASAGGSRATGELFF. In DNA, the CDR3 is TGCGCCAGTGCCGGAGGGAGCAGGGCCACCGGGGAGCTGTTTTTT.

Regarding this clonotype: No conserved phenylalanine or tryptophan ends this CDR3, so it is likely a read error. J is TRBJ2-1 and V is TRBV9, with TRBD1 matching over 9 bases. The J call is uncertain, as TRBJ2-5 better fits the DNA end. The CDR3 has 16 residues. Germline assignment: CDR1 SGDLS and CDR2 YYNGEE. CDR3 nucleotide sequence: TGTGCCAGCAGCGTAGCGGGACAGGGAGTTCAAGAGACCCAGTACCTC. It codes for CASSVAGQGVQETQYL.

Only a few counts were recorded for this clonotype. The chain employs TRBV7-9 and TRBJ1-1; 7 nucleotides match TRBD1. The V and J ends lost 8 bases and 5 bases, in that order; junction bases with no gene match: 11. CDR1 is SEHNR, CDR2 FQNEAQ, per germline (reference sequence). CDR3 length equals 14 residues. The CDR3 coding sequence is TGTGCCAGCGACCAGGGGACAGCAGGTACTGAAGCTTTCTTT. Amino acid sequence: CASDQGTAGTEAFF.

The J gene is TRBJ2-7, the V gene TRBV7-2; possibly TRBD2 for D (6 bases). The V gene's germline CDR1 is SGHTA and CDR2 FQGNSA. This CDR3 contains 15 residues. V was clipped by 5 bases and J by 6 bases, with 20 bases between them. CDR3 sequence reads: CASSPPGSRTGEQYF. CDR3 DNA sequence: TGTGCCAGCAGCCCTCCCGGGAGCAGGACGGGCGAGCAGTACTTC.

The chain employs TRBV20-1 and TRBJ2-3; TRBD1 agrees at 8 bases. V shed 0 bases, J shed 5 bases, and the junction held 7 bases outside the gene matches. The CDR3 length is 15 residues. Germline V gene data show CDR1 as DFQATT and CDR2 as SNEGSKA (reference sequence). The CDR3 spells CSAREQTGVGDTQYF. In DNA, the CDR3 is TGCAGTGCTAGAGAGCAGACAGGGGTAGGAGATACGCAGTATTTT.

At least ten counts were recorded for this clonotype. The V gene is TRBV20-1, the J gene TRBJ1-5; D gene uncertain. Germline V gives CDR1 DFQATT, CDR2 SNEGSKA (reference sequence). The CDR3 covers 13 residues. V dropped 6 bases and J dropped 1 base, with 10 bases sitting between them. CDR3 sequence reads: CSALTASNQPQHF. CDR3 nucleotides: TGCAGTGCCCTGACCGCGAGCAATCAGCCCCAGCATTTT.

Points on this clonotype: At one boundary the junction diverges from the germline segment, which might be a read error. This chain connects TRBV2 to TRBJ2-1, with 7 bases matching TRBD1. The CDR3 length is 15 residues. Per the germline V gene, CDR1 is SNHLY and CDR2 is FYNNEI. In nucleotides, the CDR3 is TGTGCCAGCAGTGAAGCAGGACAGGCCTACGATGAGCAGTTCTTC. Encoded protein: CASSEAGQAYDEQFF. Complete variable domain (other parts from reference TRBV2 and TRBJ2-1): EPEVTQTPSHQVTQMGQEVILRCVPISNHLYFYWYRQILGQKVEFLVSFYNNEISEKSEIFDDQFSVERPDGSNFTLKIRSTKLEDSAMYFCASSEAGQAYDEQFFGPGTRLTVL.

The chain employs TRBV6-1 and TRBJ2-3; D not resolved. V dropped 4 bases and J dropped 4 bases, with 9 bases sitting between them. The CDR3 totals 13 residues. Per germline, CDR1 MNHNS and CDR2 SASEGT. Here the CDR3 reads CASSVRASDTQYF. In DNA, the CDR3 is TGTGCCAGCAGTGTCCGGGCCTCAGATACGCAGTATTTT.

The genes are TRBV2 and TRBJ2-1; 13 nucleotides line up with TRBD2. The J call may not be correct, given that the DNA end is closer to TRBJ2-5. From germline, CDR1 is SNHLY and CDR2 FYNNEI. The CDR3 spans 16 residues. The CDR3 DNA follows: TGTGCCAGCAGCCCGACTAGCGGGAGGAGTAAAGAGACCCAGTACTTC. As protein: CASSPTSGRSKETQYF.

This clonotype was seen only a few times. V is TRBV4-1 and J is TRBJ2-5; 13 bases are shared with TRBD2. The CDR3 extends over 16 amino acids. Germline V lookup: CDR1 MGHRA, CDR2 YSYEKL. With V trimmed by 0 bases and J by 7 bases, 5 bases remained unmatched. The CDR3 DNA is TGCGCCAGCAGCCAAGATGGGACTAGCGGGGAGGGGACCCAGTACTTC. Protein product: CASSQDGTSGEGTQYF.

This clonotype showed up just a few times. J is TRBJ2-3 and V is TRBV11-3; perhaps D is TRBD1 or TRBD2 (6 bases each). V was trimmed by 4 bases and J by 14 bases, leaving 16 bases between them. This CDR3 comprises 12 residues. Germline CDR1 reads SGHNT; CDR2 reads YENEEA. CDR3 nucleotide sequence: TGTGCCAGCAGCTACGGGGGCGGAGGGTGGTATTTT. Its protein product is CASSYGGGGWYF.

This chain uses TRBV12-3 or TRBV12-4 with TRBJ2-5; 8 nucleotides match TRBD1. The end of the DNA fits TRBJ2-1 better, so the J call may be wrong. The CDR3 loop spans 15 amino acids. Written as DNA, the CDR3 is TGTGCCAGCAGCGGATGGGACAGGAAAGAGGGTGAGCAGTTCTTC. Protein: CASSGWDRKEGEQFF.

This rearrangement joins TRBV11-2 to TRBJ1-2; D is uncertain. The CDR3 totals 15 residues. Germline lookup yields CDR1 SGHAT and CDR2 FQNNGV. V shed 0 bases and J shed 0 bases, with 8 bases lying between them. CDR3 sequence reads: CASSLDARTNYGYTF. The CDR3 bases are TGTGCCAGCAGCTTAGATGCAAGGACTAACTATGGCTACACCTTC.

This clonotype was observed a few times. The chain uses TRBV6-1 and TRBJ2-7; TRBD1 agrees at 8 bases. This CDR3 has 16 amino acids. Trimming took 8 bases from V and 5 from J; bases not matched to a gene: 17. CDR1 MNHNS and CDR2 SASEGT come from the germline V gene. CDR3 in DNA: TGTGCCAGCCAGGGGAGCCCTCGGACAGGGTCCCACGAGCAGTACTTC. It translates to CASQGSPRTGSHEQYF.

This clonotype was counted a few times. J is TRBJ1-1 and V is TRBV25-1, with D possibly being TRBD1 (5 bases). Trimming removed 7 bases at V and 0 bases at J, with 9 bases between. CDR1 is MGHDK, CDR2 SYGVNS, per germline. The CDR3 is 13 residues long. The CDR3 DNA reads TGTGCCAGCACGGGACCCATGAACACTGAAGCTTTCTTT. Residues: CASTGPMNTEAFF.

V gene TRBV28 combines with J gene TRBJ1-4, with D hard to call. There are 14 residues in the CDR3. Trimming removed 3 bases at V and 4 bases at J, with 9 bases between. Germline CDR1 and CDR2: MDHEN and SYDVKM. CDR3 in DNA: TGTGCCAGCAGTTTGGGCCCTCTTAATGAAAAACTGTTTTTT. This encodes CASSLGPLNEKLFF. Looking up the rest from reference TRBV28 and TRBJ1-4 gives the full variable domain: DVKVTQSSRYLVKRTGEKVFLECVQDMDHENMFWYRQDPGLGLRLIYFSYDVKMKEKGDIPEGYSVSREKKERFSLILESASTNQTSMYLCASSLGPLNEKLFFGSGTQLSVL.

A few counts support this clonotype. The genes are TRBV12-3 or TRBV12-4 and TRBJ1-1; TRBD1 matches 10 bases. This CDR3 region has 14 residues. After removal of 6 bases from V and 3 bases from J, the junction contained 4 bases not matched to a gene. This CDR3 reads CASSRQGAHTEAFF. DNA for the CDR3: TGTGCCAGCAGCCGACAGGGGGCGCACACTGAAGCTTTCTTT.